This T cell receptor (beta chain) emerged from a study of brain T cells in children with intractable seizures. The study's findings and limits: Patients' HCMV serostatus was unknown; virus specificity rests on CDR3 similarity alone.

Trimming stripped 4 bases from V and 7 bases from J, with 10 bases between. The CDR3 is 11 amino acids. The germline V gene encodes CDR1 GTSNPN and CDR2 SVGIG (reference sequence). Sequencing was performed with immunoSEQ multiplex PCR; in TCRdb, only in-frame clones are kept and a portion is missing. The data contain tens of thousands of clones, around nine tenths of them seen just once; the ten biggest clones take up 24%. In this sample, this clone turned up once. Its antigen is unidentified. This sequence originates from a girl aged 2 to 10 with Rasmussen encephalitis and intractable seizures. The sequences come from peripheral blood, collected at surgery. This chain connects TRBV30 to TRBJ1-2; D remains unclear. The CDR3 loop reads CAWTDLIGYTF. CDR3 in DNA: TGTGCCTGGACAGACTTGATTGGCTACACCTTC. Supplemented by reference TRBV30 and TRBJ1-2, the full variable domain reads SQTIHQWPATLVQPVGSPLSLECTVEGTSNPNLYWYRQAAGRGLQLLFYSVGIGQISSEVPQNLSASRPQDRQFILSSKKLLLSDSGFYLCAWTDLIGYTFGSGTRLTVV.